The present T cell receptor beta chain was sequenced within a study of cytomegalovirus exposure and HLA in healthy donors (dated 2017 in TCRdb). As for the study more broadly: In an earlier analysis of approximately 640 of the donors, 276 Gb of sequence data and 120 million or so unique TCR beta sequences from roughly 180 million T cells were reported. Around 320 gigabases of sequencing data and tens of millions of unique TCR sequences were included in an early release covering about 620 HLA-typed donors. Among the approximately 400 genotyped donors, 81% belonged to the genetic ancestry cluster associated with self-reported Caucasian donors. The study aimed to test whether signatures of past pathogen exposure could be identified by cataloging public T cell receptors. The study profiled the T cell repertoires of 666 subjects by immunosequencing and related them to cytomegalovirus serostatus. Besides the first cohort of some 670 subjects, a separate validation cohort made up of 120 different subjects was used. To predict cytomegalovirus infection status, the study brought together high-throughput TCR immunosequencing, statistical association of individual TCRs with disease status, and machine learning. In a later analysis, previously published TCR beta repertoires from about 670 donors were re-analyzed and high-resolution HLA genotyping was added so that TCR occurrence patterns could be studied. Rather than drawing on any new phenotypic data, the later analysis identified candidate immune exposures from TCR beta sequences and the way those sequences occurred across donors. An earlier analysis of around 640 of the donors used high-throughput TCR beta sequencing to judge whether each TCR beta V gene segment behaved as functional or pseudogenic. Donor age, sex, ethnicity and CMV serostatus were compiled alongside the repertoire data. In a later genetic analysis, genome-wide SNP genotypes for about three fifths of the roughly 670 donors were used, and that subset was treated as a discovery cohort. Every discovery cohort repertoire had been produced on one sequencing platform. Class I and class II HLA loci were covered by the typing at four-digit resolution. The number of typed donors differed by locus: roughly 629-630 for A, B, C, DRB1 and DQB1; 522 for DQA1; approximately 600 for DPA1; and 450 to 480 for DPB1. Roughly 5 DR-DQ haplotypes were handled as single units for association and clustering, since linkage in the cohort was strong. On average, approximately 250,000 unique TCR beta nucleotide sequences were sequenced per donor among a few hundred genotyped donors of the cohort, with roughly 19% of those sequences being non-productive. The paper's findings and limits, for the study overall: According to a later genetic analysis, donors in an Asian-associated ancestry cluster had fewer N-insertions in productive TCRs than the roughly 700-donor mean. Three of the identified cytomegalovirus-associated TCR beta chains were confirmed in vitro to be specific for cytomegalovirus antigens. Most TCR sequences were seen in very few donors, while some public TCRs were found in many individuals. V-gene and J-gene trimming of TCR beta chains was associated with a missense DCLRE1C variant in a later genetic analysis, and the association was replicated in an independent cohort. Because counts were too low, more than 15 rarely observed V segments, including chromosome 9 orphons, were left out of the earlier analysis of some 600 of the donors. The classifier was reported to diagnose cytomegalovirus status with high specificity and sensitivity in both the original cohort and the validation cohort. A further reported finding was that TCR beta sequences accurately predicted the HLA-A and HLA-B alleles for most subjects in the first cohort. At a false discovery rate of 0.05, a later analysis linked 15,000 to 20,000 TCR beta sequences to specific HLA alleles. Correlated functional status among segregating V segments might be attributable to linkage disequilibrium, but an unknown experimental factor could not be ruled out. In the study, around 160 TCR beta chains were listed as associated with cytomegalovirus. For the cohort, immune exposure information was limited to CMV serostatus. A later analysis reported that several top co-occurrence clusters appeared linked to parvovirus B19, influenza, CMV and Epstein-Barr virus. Assigning TCR associations to individual alleles was difficult when HLA alleles, especially DR and DQ, strongly co-occurred. According to a later analysis, most CMV-associated TCR beta chains appeared to be HLA-restricted, and the HLA associations seemed to be driven largely by CMV exposure. Because the 87-base-pair reads could not distinguish some IMGT-functional V segments, including TRBV6-2 and TRBV6-3, those segments were excluded. In an earlier analysis of some 550 of the donors, most TCR beta V segments were observed in productive rearrangements about 90% or about 30% of the time, broadly matching IMGT annotations. According to the authors, the approach could potentially be generalized to other disease states and immunological phenotypes. Sequencing depth was assumed to be roughly uniform across donors in the presence/absence analyses, though that assumption may not hold. In a later analysis, TCR association rates were found to vary across HLA loci, with the most associated TCRs seen for DRB1 alleles and the fewest for HLA-C alleles. A cluster of highly shared sequence variants was judged likely to be a technical artifact of the sequencing pipeline. In this cohort, only TCR beta chains were sequenced, and detectable features were limited by the absence of alpha or paired-chain data. A later analysis found that HLA-associated TCR beta chains were more clonally expanded and had lower generation probabilities than equally common non-associated chains. Because HLA typing was missing for some donors at each locus, association tests included only the typed subset.

Libraries were constructed by the immunoSEQ multiplex PCR assay. The multiplex PCR relied on a mix of 60 forward primers for TCR Vbeta segments and 13 reverse primers for TCR Jbeta segments. The CDR3 region of rearranged TCR beta genes was amplified from genomic DNA by a multiplex PCR assay. Amplified TCR beta libraries were sequenced as 87-base-pair reads on the Illumina HiSeq System. Per the original workflow: A later analysis tallied tens of millions of unique TCR beta chains across the 700 or so repertoires, and approximately 11 million of those chains were shared by two or more donors. To remove PCR and sequencing errors, raw reads were error-corrected and collapsed into unique sequences using a nearest-neighbor algorithm that merged closely related sequences. CDR3 sequences were aligned to IMGT reference sequences to assign V, D and J gene segments. For a sequence to be retained, a match of at least six nucleotides was required to both a V gene segment and a J gene segment. Rearrangements were classified as productive when the CDR3 lacked stop codons and remained in frame with V and J, and all other rearrangements were classified as non-productive. Following IMGT convention, CDR3 was defined as the stretch from the second conserved V-encoded cysteine up to the conserved J-encoded phenylalanine. The earlier analysis of 587 of the donors excluded sequences that lacked an unambiguous match to a single V gene segment. In an earlier analysis of approximately 610 of the donors, V segments were called functional above 56.7% productive rearrangements and were called segregating when the between-donor standard deviation exceeded 5%. To diagnose cytomegalovirus status from the catalog of TCR beta chain sequences, a statistical classification framework was built. In a later analysis, TCR nucleotide sequences were compared against IMGT/GENE-DB human TR gene sequences so that V and J genes could be assigned. In a later analysis, CDR3 sequences and most-parsimonious VDJ recombination scenarios were assigned using the TCRdist pipeline. In a later analysis, every TCR beta chain was defined by the combination of its CDR3 amino acid sequence and its V-gene family, and reads without a unique V-gene family were dropped. As a way to deal with suspected cross-contamination and a sequencing artifact, a later analysis dropped hundreds of nucleotide sequences that were highly shared and had low generation probability. In a later analysis, a clonal expansion index for each public chain was calculated from normalized within-repertoire ranks of inferred template counts. Generation probabilities in a later analysis came from a VDJ recombination model fitted to out-of-frame rearrangements, and those results were checked against IGoR. Hypergeometric tests were used in a later analysis to score TCR-TCR, TCR-HLA and TCR-CMV co-occurrence, with a repertoire-size bias correction applied to the TCR pairs. To estimate false discovery rates, a later analysis permuted the HLA or CMV assignments 20 times. In a later analysis, co-occurring TCRs were grouped using DBSCAN, and TCRdist sequence similarity was added for clustering within HLA-allele-positive subsets. For co-occurrence clustering, repertoires with fewer than 30,000 or more than 120,000 public chains were excluded, along with 4 to 6 repertoires with anomalous nucleotide sharing. Not all clones reach the TCRdb copy of this immuneACCESS table, which keeps in-frame sequences only. Checked studies attribute under half of the gap to unresolved V genes and leave the rest unexplained. Clonal size and the V and J genes are those of that table, whereas D and trimming came from the DNA. This sample is represented by about 160,000 clones; 82% of them were singletons. The ten largest clones capture about 0.98% of the sample.

In total, approximately 690 healthy bone marrow donors made up the cohort. At the time of sampling, all cohort members were nominally healthy, though unrecorded immune exposures were likely present. The donor was CMV seropositive and belonged to the group of 250 to 300 seropositive cohort members. Every donor gave a peripheral blood sample, and the peripheral blood mononuclear cells from that sample were used for TCR beta sequencing. Genomic DNA was extracted from the blood cell samples with the Qiagen DNeasy Blood Extraction Kit. The germline V gene encodes CDR1 SNHLY and CDR2 FYNNEI. The germline V end is reduced by 3 bases and the J end by 0 bases; junction bases left unmatched: 2. The CDR3 covers 15 residues, taking in both the cysteine and the phenylalanine. Only the CDR3 DNA is retained, 45 bases long and in frame from the first base. About this clone: The specificity of this receptor is unknown. Base qualities are not at hand, and no much larger clone is one base apart.

The receptor was isolated from a girl aged 2 to 10 in good health and CMV-seropositive. Material: PBMCs. Here the chain combines TRBV2 and TRBJ1-3; 7 bases in between match TRBD1. In nucleotides, the sequence is TGTGCCAGCAGTGAGACAGGGAGCTCTGGAAACACCATATATTTT. It specifies CASSETGSSGNTIYF.